The entry below gives a single TCR beta chain sequence along with its context. Its antigen is currently unknown. The junction departs from germline at one end; a sequencing error may be responsible. The data belong to a study of tumor-infiltrating lymphocytes in primary liver carcinoma. Study in general: Samples gave roughly 3.65 to 7.13 million productive TCRbeta reads, similar across tissue types. Overall study results and limits: Tumor-adjacent and tumor-blood pairs displayed less overlap than did pairs of tumor regions. The top-250-clone fraction was significantly higher in tumors than in blood (p = 0.039).

The blood RNA (from unsorted whole blood) was obtained, and germline DNA was also extracted. The length of the CDR3 is 13 residues. From germline, CDR1 is MGHRA and CDR2 YSYEKL. From 400 to 550 ng total RNA, TCR beta cDNA was generated with a primer in the constant region. Employing slightly modified ARM-PCR, three nested multiplex PCR rounds were run, and these gave rise to the TCR beta libraries. The first two PCR rounds, around 10 cycles each, used TRBV1-TRBV30 forward primers and a C-beta reverse primer. TCRdb reprocessed the multiplex PCR reads with MiXCR, giving one entry per CDR3 protein. The sample lists around 330,000 distinct CDR3 sequences; 50% to 75% were seen once.

Material: peripheral blood. The TCR originated in a young woman with primary liver carcinoma and hepatitis B virus infection. This chain connects TRBV4-1 to TRBJ2-1; perhaps TRBD2 as D (5 bases). CDR3 residues: CASNQDYYYEQFF. CDR3 bases: TGCGCCAGCAACCAAGACTACTACTATGAGCAGTTCTTC.